This T cell receptor (beta chain) was captured by sequencing in a study of T cell changes during pregnancy in multiple sclerosis. The germline V gene has CDR1 SGHNT and CDR2 YYREEE (reference sequence). CDR3 length equals 15 residues. Trimming removed 4 bases from V and 0 bases from J; junction bases left unmatched: 0. Here immunoSEQ multiplex PCR was the method, and the copy in TCRdb shows in-frame clones only, minus some. The repertoire holds over 70,000 clones, with roughly 93% as singletons. This receptor was taken from a female donor with multiple sclerosis, enrolled in a pregnancy study. The chain employs TRBV5-4 and TRBJ2-2; 10 bases map to TRBD2. Material: peripheral blood, obtained in the third trimester of pregnancy. CDR3 sequence: CASSGTSANTGELFF. CDR3 nucleotides: TGTGCCAGCAGCGGGACTAGCGCGAACACCGGGGAGCTGTTTTTT.